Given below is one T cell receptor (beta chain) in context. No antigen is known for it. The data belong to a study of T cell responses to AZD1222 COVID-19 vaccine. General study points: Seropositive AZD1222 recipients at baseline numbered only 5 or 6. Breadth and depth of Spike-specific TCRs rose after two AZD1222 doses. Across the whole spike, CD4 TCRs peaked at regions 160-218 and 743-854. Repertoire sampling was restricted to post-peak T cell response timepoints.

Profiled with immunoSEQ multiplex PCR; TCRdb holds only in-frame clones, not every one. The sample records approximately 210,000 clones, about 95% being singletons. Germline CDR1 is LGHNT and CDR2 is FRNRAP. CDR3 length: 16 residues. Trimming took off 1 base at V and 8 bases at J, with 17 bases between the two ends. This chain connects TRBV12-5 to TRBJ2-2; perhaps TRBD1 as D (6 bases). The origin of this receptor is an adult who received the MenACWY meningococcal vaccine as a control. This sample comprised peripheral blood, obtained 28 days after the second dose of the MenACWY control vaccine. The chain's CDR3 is CASGLDPGQILGELFF. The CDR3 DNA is TGTGCTAGTGGTTTGGACCCCGGACAGATCTTGGGGGAGCTGTTTTTT.